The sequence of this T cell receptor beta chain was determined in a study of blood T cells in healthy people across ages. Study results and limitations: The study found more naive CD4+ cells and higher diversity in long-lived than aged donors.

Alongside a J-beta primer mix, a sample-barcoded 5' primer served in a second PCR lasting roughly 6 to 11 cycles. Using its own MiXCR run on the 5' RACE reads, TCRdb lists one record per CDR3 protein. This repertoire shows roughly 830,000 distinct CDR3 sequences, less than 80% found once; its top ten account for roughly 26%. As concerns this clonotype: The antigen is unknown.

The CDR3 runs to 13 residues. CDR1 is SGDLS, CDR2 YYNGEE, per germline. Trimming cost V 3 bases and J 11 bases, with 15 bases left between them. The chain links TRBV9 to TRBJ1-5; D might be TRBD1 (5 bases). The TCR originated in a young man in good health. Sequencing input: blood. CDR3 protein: CASSGSQGVAQHF. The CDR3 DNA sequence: TGTGCCAGCAGCGGGTCGCAGGGAGTTGCCCAGCATTTT.